Listed here is a single TCR beta chain. Its antigen specificity is not known. Per-nucleotide qualities are absent, and no much larger clonotype sits a single base away. The germline V gene encodes CDR1 SEHNR and CDR2 FQNEAQ (reference sequence). The CDR3 measures 14 amino acids from cysteine to phenylalanine. CDR3 DNA is the only sequence kept; it has 42 bases, read in frame from the first base. V is clipped by 1 base and J by 7 bases, and the sequence between their germline boundaries is 13 bases long. This entry is derived from a study of regulatory T cells in long-lasting Graves disease (dated by TCRdb to the early 2020s). Turning to the overall study: Persistent Graves' disease was defined as persistently positive TSH receptor autoantibodies together with antithyroid drug treatment for over 5 years. Persistent Graves' disease patients were compared with newly diagnosed Graves' disease patients by peripheral blood TCR sequencing and RNA sequencing. On average, persistent Graves' disease patients in the clinical cohort had been on antithyroid drugs for around ten years. A total of 33 samples were covered by TCR sequencing, comprising around 13 persistent and about 20 newly diagnosed Graves' disease patients. The study took place in China and was registered as a clinical trial.

Study-wide conclusions, independent of this receptor: Sequencing and analysis were restricted to the TCR beta chain. The study examined only peripheral blood because the primary lesion, thyroid tissue, could not be accessed. A larger number of public clonotypes was shared among persistent patients (around 2,500) than among newly diagnosed patients (roughly 970). Persistent disease showed preferential use of TRBV28, TRBJ1-2 and TRBJ2-5, whereas newly diagnosed disease favored TRBV20-1 and TRBJ2-1. The authors noted that the small sample size was a limitation that may lower accuracy. Compared with newly diagnosed patients, persistent Graves' disease patients had lower TCR Shannon entropy and fewer highly expanded clones, which suggests clonal expansion.

The receptor library was made with multiplex PCR. TCRdb lists the instrument as Illumina HiSeq 4000. To build TCR beta libraries, CDR3 regions were amplified by Arm-PCR using iRepertoire HTBI primers. PCR products were gel purified before sequencing. The original pipeline was this. A total of fewer than 80 TRBV and approximately 13 TRBJ segments were identified across samples and were used for gene usage analysis of CDR3 amino acid clonotypes. COPE and FqMerger were used to merge the filtered high-quality paired reads into contigs. BLAST was used to align contigs to the IMGT TRBV, TRBD and TRBJ reference genes, and CDR3 was defined following IMGT. Highly expanded clones were defined as clonotypes with a frequency above 0.1%. Shannon entropy served as the measure of repertoire diversity, while the Gini coefficient captured V-J evenness. A clonotype found in more than one individual was treated as public. The public reads were quality trimmed at Q25 with fastp and then assembled into clones with MiXCR by TCRdb, keeping productive beta chains. All rows with the same CDR3 protein become a single entry with the most common DNA and genes. Here the V and J calls rest on TCRdb's processing, not on the authors' analysis. This sample lists under 500,000 distinct CDR3 sequences; 20% to 25% were detected once. The ten largest clonotypes hold over 7.5% of the sample.

The time point label, read with the paper, signifies: persistent/refractory GD, antithyroid drugs over 5 years with positive TRAb. For both TCR sequencing and RNA sequencing, RNA was extracted from PBMCs using TRIzol. The diagnosis of Graves' disease was made according to American Thyroid Association guidelines. Patients for the study were recruited at an endocrinology department in Xi'an, China. Each patient gave approximately 8.8 milliliters of peripheral blood, collected in an EDTA anticoagulant tube. Ficoll Paque Plus density gradient separation was used to isolate PBMCs, and no further T cell sorting was done. An Agilent 2100 Bioanalyzer and agarose gel were used to check RNA quality, while a NanoDrop 2000 measured RNA concentration.

The V and J genes are TRBV7-9 and TRBJ1-2; TRBD1 is possibly the D segment (5 matching bases). The sequencing here drew on peripheral blood mononuclear cells (PBMCs), taken when the disease was refractory, from a patient treated with antithyroid drugs. The TCR sequence derives from a female donor with Graves disease. The CDR3 protein sequence reads: CASSLVRGAGGYTF. The DNA is TGTGCCAGCAGCTTAGTTCGTGGGGCTGGTGGCTACACCTTC.